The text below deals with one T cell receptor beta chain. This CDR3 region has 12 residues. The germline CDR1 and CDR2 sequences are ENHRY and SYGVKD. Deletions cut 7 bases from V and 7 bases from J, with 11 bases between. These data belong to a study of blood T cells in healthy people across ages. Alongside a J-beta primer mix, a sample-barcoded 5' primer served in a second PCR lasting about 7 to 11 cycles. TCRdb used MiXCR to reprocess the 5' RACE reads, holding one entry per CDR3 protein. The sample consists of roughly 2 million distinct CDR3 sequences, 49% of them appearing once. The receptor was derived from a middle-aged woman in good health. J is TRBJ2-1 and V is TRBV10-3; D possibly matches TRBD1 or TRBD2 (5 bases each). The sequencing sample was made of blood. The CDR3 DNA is TGTGCCATCACAGGGACCTCTAATGAGCAGTTCTTC. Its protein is CAITGTSNEQFF.